This T cell receptor (beta chain) was sequenced during a study of blood T cells in healthy people across ages. A J-beta primer mix and a sample-barcoded 5' primer were used in a second PCR of about 7 to 12 cycles. One entry per CDR3 protein, called by TCRdb with MiXCR from the 5' RACE reads. The profile shows 780,000 or so distinct CDR3 sequences, approximately 53% of them singletons. The authors isolated at least 6 million PBMCs per sample. The CDR3 runs 15 residues. J lost 3 bases, V lost 2 bases, and 3 bases had no gene match. Germline-derived CDR1 and CDR2 are MDHEN and SYDVKM. This receptor was taken from a man older than 75 in good health. This sequence joins TRBV28 and TRBJ2-5, with 10 bases fitting TRBD1. Sequencing was done on a sample of blood. The CDR3: CASSLPGQGEETQYF. CDR3 coding DNA: TGTGCCAGCAGTTTACCAGGACAGGGGGAAGAGACCCAGTACTTC.